Below, 20 T cell receptor beta chains from the same sample are listed, as sequenced in a study of blood T cell repertoires in COVID-19. Using immunoSEQ multiplex PCR, the repertoire was profiled, and TCRdb retains in-frame clones only, with some absent. This table holds tens of thousands of clones, around 82% found once. Material: peripheral blood. Source of these receptors: a man aged 60 to 69 with COVID-19, enrolled during active disease.

This chain links TRBV2 with TRBJ1-4; a possible D gene is TRBD1 (6 bases). V lost 11 bases, J lost 7 bases, and 17 bases lay in between. Looked up from germline, CDR1 is SNHLY and CDR2 is FYNNEI. The CDR3 covers 13 residues. For the CDR3, the DNA is TGTGCCGGAGAGGGGGTGGCAGGTGAAAAACTGTTTTTT. Protein product: CAGEGVAGEKLFF.

The chain carries TRBV4-2 and TRBJ1-5; TRBD1 aligns across 8 bases. This CDR3 is built from 15 residues. V trimming: 0 bases; J trimming: 8 bases; junction bases outside the gene matches: 6. CDR1 and CDR2 from the germline V gene are LGHNA and YNFKEQ. In nucleotides, the CDR3 is TGTGCCAGCAGCCAAGAACCCAGGGGGCAAGAGCCCCAGCATTTT. Encoded protein: CASSQEPRGQEPQHF.

This clone has more than one count but fewer than ten. The genes are TRBV10-1 and TRBJ2-5; tentatively, D is TRBD1 (7 bases). V lost 8 bases to trimming and J lost 1 base, with 11 bases between them. Germline V gene data show CDR1 as WNHNN and CDR2 as SYGVQD (reference sequence). The length of the CDR3 is 13 residues. In DNA form, the CDR3 reads TGCGCCAGCCAGGGGGGTCCCCAAGAGACCCAGTACTTC. It translates to CASQGGPQETQYF.

The chain employs TRBV28 and TRBJ2-1; tentatively, D is TRBD2 (5 bases). Germline-derived CDR1 and CDR2 are MDHEN and SYDVKM. The CDR3 totals 14 residues. Trimming removed 6 bases from V and 1 base from J, with 10 bases in between. CDR3 sequence: CASRPLVSYNEQFF. CDR3 sequence (DNA): TGTGCCAGCAGACCACTAGTTTCCTACAATGAGCAGTTCTTC.

This chain connects TRBV9 to TRBJ2-7; TRBD1 agrees at 8 bases. The CDR3 length is 17 residues. V lost 4 bases and J lost 3; bases outside the gene matches: 15. Germline loops: CDR1 SGDLS, CDR2 YYNGEE. This CDR3 reads CASSHPPWGTGDYEQYF. Written as DNA, the CDR3 is TGTGCCAGCAGCCATCCTCCCTGGGGGACAGGCGACTACGAGCAGTACTTC.

The chain employs TRBV9 and TRBJ2-7; maybe TRBD2 (5 bases). The CDR3 consists of 12 residues. Trimming stripped 2 bases from V and 8 bases from J, with 11 bases between. CDR1 is SGDLS and CDR2 is YYNGEE in the germline V gene. CDR3 DNA: TGTGCCAGCAGCGTTCAAGAGGGTCAGCAGTACTTC. It encodes CASSVQEGQQYF.

The chain has TRBV9 and TRBJ2-2; D gene uncertain. In germline, CDR1 is SGDLS, CDR2 YYNGEE. The CDR3 totals 13 residues. V lost 1 base, J lost 6 bases, and 7 bases lay in between. CDR3 nucleotides: TGTGCCAGCAGCGTAAGCCGGGCCGGGGAGCTGTTTTTT. Translation: CASSVSRAGELFF.

The CDR3 here is CASSQRTAGNTIYF. CDR3 DNA: TGTGCCAGCAGTCAACGGACAGCTGGAAACACCATATATTTT. This chain uses TRBV2 with TRBJ1-3; possibly TRBD1 for D (6 bases). The germline V gene has CDR1 SNHLY and CDR2 FYNNEI. This CDR3 has 14 amino acids. Deletions cut 5 bases from V and 2 bases from J, with 10 bases between.

The chain couples TRBV28 to TRBJ2-7; TRBD1 might be the D (6 bases). The CDR3 sequence is 13 residues long. Germline CDR1 reads MDHEN; CDR2 reads SYDVKM. V was clipped by 5 bases and J by 5 bases, with 13 bases between them. CDR3 sequence: CASSLPGVHEQYF. CDR3 in DNA: TGTGCCAGCAGTCTGCCAGGGGTCCACGAGCAGTACTTC.

The V and J genes are TRBV6-5 and TRBJ1-5; 9 bases map to TRBD1. The CDR3 contains 15 residues. Germline loops: CDR1 MNHEY, CDR2 SVGAGI. V shed 11 bases, J shed 6 bases, and the junction held 14 bases outside the gene matches. CDR3 in DNA: TGTGCCTCCCAGTGGGGACAGGGTACGGGTCAGCCCCAGCATTTT. Amino acids: CASQWGQGTGQPQHF.

This clone was counted between two and nine times. This chain links TRBV6-5 with TRBJ2-1; 10 positions match TRBD2. This CDR3 has 15 amino acids. V lost 7 bases to trimming and J lost 9 bases; unmatched junction nucleotides: 12. In germline, CDR1 is MNHEY, CDR2 SVGAGI. CDR3 nucleotide sequence: TGTGCCAGCACCCTCAGTGTAGCGGGAGGAGGTGAGCAGTTCTTC. Protein: CASTLSVAGGGEQFF.

This clone has a handful of counts. For the CDR3, the DNA is TGTGCCAGCAGTGAAATCCTGGGACTCAATTCACCCCTCCACTTT. It specifies CASSEILGLNSPLHF. The J gene is TRBJ1-6, the V gene TRBV6-1; weak D call: TRBD1 (5 bases). V was cut by 2 bases and J by 7 bases, with 12 bases left in between. CDR1 is MNHNS, CDR2 SASEGT, per germline. The CDR3 runs 15 residues.

The V call is TRBV7-9, the J call TRBJ2-5; no definite D call. Germline V gives CDR1 SEHNR, CDR2 FQNEAQ (reference sequence). Trimming cost V 4 bases and J 5 bases, with 8 bases left between them. CDR3 length: 12 residues. Here the CDR3 reads CASSYTSETQYF. The CDR3 bases are TGTGCCAGCAGCTATACATCGGAGACCCAGTACTTC.

The rearrangement links TRBV11-2 to TRBJ1-1; the match to TRBD1 covers 8 bases. V lost 5 bases and J lost 4; bases outside the gene matches: 6. The CDR3 runs to 14 residues. Germline CDR1 and CDR2: SGHAT and FQNNGV. In nucleotides, the CDR3 is TGTGCCAGCAGCCCAAGACAGGGGAGCACTGAAGCTTTCTTT. It translates to CASSPRQGSTEAFF. Full variable domain (rest looked up from reference TRBV11-2 and TRBJ1-1): EAGVAQSPRYKIIEKRQSVAFWCNPISGHATLYWYQQILGQGPKLLIQFQNNGVVDDSQLPKDRFSAERLKGVDSTLKIQPAKLEDSAVYLCASSPRQGSTEAFFGQGTRLTVV.

The J gene is TRBJ1-6, the V gene TRBV28, with D possibly being TRBD1 (6 bases). The CDR3 covers 14 residues. Germline CDR1 MDHEN, CDR2 SYDVKM. V lost 7 bases and J lost 8, with 15 bases in between. CDR3: CASKNAGADSPLHF. As DNA, the CDR3 is TGTGCCAGCAAGAACGCAGGGGCAGATTCACCCCTCCACTTT.

The chain has TRBV5-1 and TRBJ1-3; TRBD1 is a possible D gene (6 bases). Germline V gene sequence: CDR1 SGHRS, CDR2 YFSETQ. The ends were cut back, 4 bases at V and 2 bases at J, with 10 bases in the middle. This CDR3 comprises 14 residues. In nucleotides, the CDR3 is TGCGCCAGCAGCGCAGGGGATCCTGGAAACACCATATATTTT. Translated, it gives CASSAGDPGNTIYF.

The chain joins TRBV12-3 or TRBV12-4 to TRBJ1-6; D gene uncertain. The CDR3 runs to 13 residues. V lost 6 bases and J lost 6, with 9 bases in between. The CDR3 spells CASSPFGNSPLHF. The CDR3 DNA reads as TGTGCCAGCAGCCCTTTCGGTAATTCACCCCTCCACTTT.

The CDR3 region is CASSPRGETQYF. Written as DNA, the CDR3 is TGTGCCAGCAGCCCCAGAGGTGAGACCCAGTACTTC. The chain recombines TRBV5-5 with TRBJ2-5; unclear D gene. The CDR3 sequence is 12 residues long. Germline V lookup: CDR1 SGHKS, CDR2 YYEKEE (reference sequence). V was trimmed by 4 bases and J by 5 bases, leaving 9 bases between them.

This clone appeared a single time. The CDR3, as DNA: TGTGCCAGCGCGGGGAGTACTAGGGAAAAACTGTTTTTT. It specifies CASAGSTREKLFF. The chain links TRBV6-5 to TRBJ1-4; D is unclear. The CDR3 loop spans 13 amino acids. V was trimmed by 8 bases and J by 8 bases, leaving 15 bases between them. Germline CDR1 is MNHEY and CDR2 is SVGAGI.

The CDR3 here is CSVDSMRGIKGDTQYF. CDR3 in DNA: TGCAGCGTTGACTCTATGAGAGGCATCAAAGGAGATACGCAGTATTTT. The chain combines TRBV29-1 with TRBJ2-3, with unresolved D. The V end lost 3 bases, the J end lost 5 bases, and 21 bases lay between the germline ends. Germline CDR1 SQVTM, CDR2 ANQGSEA. CDR3 length equals 16 residues.